This T cell receptor beta chain was documented in a study of T cell repertoires in ileal Crohn's disease (dated by TCRdb to about 2019). In terms of the full investigation: The median duration of disease was approximately 8.3 years, and at the time of surgery about 35% of patients were active smokers. TCR repertoire analysis was done in about 59 Crohn's disease patients from a prospective multicentre cohort. Every patient underwent surgery because of a complication, which was stricturing disease in 61% of cases and penetrating disease in approximately 39%. The study ran alongside a multicentre cohort designed to identify predictors of early endoscopic recurrence after ileocolonic resection. Postoperative therapy was given to about half of the patients, with thiopurines administered to about a dozen patients and anti-TNF agents administered to about 20 patients. The study sequenced about 150 mucosal samples from some 62 patients, taken at several locations on the surgical specimen and at postoperative endoscopy. A Rutgeerts score above i0 was used to define endoscopic postoperative recurrence.

For commercial TCRB immunosequencing, approximately 460 nanograms of biopsy DNA were submitted for each sample. CDR3 regions were amplified from genomic DNA by Adaptive Biotechnology using a two-step, amplification bias-controlled multiplex PCR. Primers covering every V and J gene segment were used in the first PCR, while barcodes and Illumina adapters were added in the second PCR. CDR3 libraries were sequenced on an Illumina instrument. Per the original workflow: The analysis used both the pipelines supplied by the vendor and custom analysis of the raw data in R/Bioconductor with R version 3.3.0. Clonality, ranging from 0 to 1, was calculated as the inverse of the normalised Shannon entropy of all productive clones. High-frequency clones were defined as the repertoire share of the top 100 clones, retaining only clones passing a 95% confidence test. The Simpson index measured repertoire diversity, and the Morisita-Horn index measured overlap between samples. What TCRdb holds here is the immuneACCESS table cut down to in-frame rearrangements. Part of the clones is not present; checked against another copy, under half of the missing clones reflect an unresolved V gene, and the others are unexplained. From that table come the V and J calls and clone size; the DNA was used to work out D and trimming. This sample has about 2,400 clones in its table, and about four fifths of those were observed once. The ten largest account for 7% of the sample.

What the authors observed across the whole study: Compared with non-smokers, patients who were active smokers at surgery showed a significantly higher proportion of clonal expansions (around 24% vs 18%, p=0.02). Endoscopic recurrence was found to be associated with higher high-frequency clone percentages at surgery, and recurrence was observed in all patients with clonality above 26.8% (18/57). Only a subgroup of patients, of unstated size, had mucosal CD4 and CD8 T cells sorted and sequenced. Sorted CD8 T cells carried more high-frequency clones than CD4 T cells, suggesting mucosal expansions were mainly CD8.

A word on this clone: Its antigen remains undetermined. No base qualities exist here, and no much larger clone lies one base off it.

CDR1 and CDR2 (LGHNT, FRNRAP) derive from the germline V gene. The cysteine opens and the phenylalanine closes a CDR3 of 15 amino acids. Here the CDR3 DNA is all that survives: 45 bases in frame from base 1. Trimming removed 2 bases from V and 4 bases from J, leaving 14 bases between the germline ends. Adults with ileal or ileocolonic Crohn's disease for whom ileocolonic resection was indicated were considered eligible. Whole ileal mucosal biopsies were stored frozen at -80°C before DNA extraction. Genomic DNA was extracted from frozen whole biopsies using a TRizol-based method and was quantified with a NanoDrop 2000 spectrophotometer.

The sequenced material came from ileal tissue. Recombination joined TRBV12-5 with TRBJ1-1, and TRBD1 may be the D gene, going by 5 matching bases. This TCR derives from an adult with Crohn's disease. DNA sequence: TGTGCTAGTGGTTTGCCTCCAGGGCGGGGCACTGAAGCTTTCTTT. Its amino acids are CASGLPPGRGTEAFF.